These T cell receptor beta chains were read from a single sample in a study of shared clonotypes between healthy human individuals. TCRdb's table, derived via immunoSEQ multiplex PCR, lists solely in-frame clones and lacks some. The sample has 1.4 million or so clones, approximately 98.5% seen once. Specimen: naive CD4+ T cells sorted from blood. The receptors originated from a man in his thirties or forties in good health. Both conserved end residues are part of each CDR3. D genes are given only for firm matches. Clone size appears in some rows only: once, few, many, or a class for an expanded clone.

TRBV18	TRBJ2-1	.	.	TGTGCCAGCTCACCTGAGGCTGGAGGGGGCTCCTACAATGAGCAGTTCTTC	CASSPEAGGGSYNEQFF
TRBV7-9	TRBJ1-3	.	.	TGTGCCAGCAGCCGAGGGGTTGGTGGAAACACCATATATTTT	CASSRGVGGNTIYF
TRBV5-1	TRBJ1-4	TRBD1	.	TGCGCCAGCAGCTCAGACAGGGGAAATGAAAAACTGTTTTTT	CASSSDRGNEKLFF
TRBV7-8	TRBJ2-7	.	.	TGTGCCAGCAGCTCGTCCGACCTAGGCTACGAGCAGTACTTC	CASSSSDLGYEQYF
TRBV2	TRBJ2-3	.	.	TGTGCCAGCAGTTTAACCTCACGGGCAGATACGCAGTATTTT	CASSLTSRADTQYF
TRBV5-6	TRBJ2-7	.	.	TGTGCCAGCAGCTTAAGACGTACGTTACACTACGAGCAGTACTTC	CASSLRRTLHYEQYF
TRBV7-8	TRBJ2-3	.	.	TGTGCCAGCAGCTTACAAGGGATTAGCACAGATACGCAGTATTTT	CASSLQGISTDTQYF
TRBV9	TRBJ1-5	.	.	TGTGCCAGCAGTTCCGCCCCCTATAGCAATCAGCCCCAGCATTTT	CASSSAPYSNQPQHF
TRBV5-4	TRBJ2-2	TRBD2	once	TGTGCCAGCAGCCCGGAAGCGGGAGTTAAAGCCGGGGAGCTGTTTTTT	CASSPEAGVKAGELFF
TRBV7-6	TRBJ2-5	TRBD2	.	TGTGCCAGCAGCTTAGGGCTTAAATTAATCGGTTTGCGGCGGGAGGAAGAGACCCAGTACTTC	CASSLGLKLIGLRREEETQYF
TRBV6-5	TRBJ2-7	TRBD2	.	TGTGCCAGCAGGAGGACTAGCGGGAGCTACGAGCAGTACTTC	CASRRTSGSYEQYF
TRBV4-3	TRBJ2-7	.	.	TGCGCCAGCAGCCAAGAGGGCCGGGGATCCTACGAGCAGTACTTC	CASSQEGRGSYEQYF
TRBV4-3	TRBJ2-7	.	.	TGCGCCAGCAGCCAAGATAGCACAGGCGCCTCCTACGAGCAGTACTTC	CASSQDSTGASYEQYF
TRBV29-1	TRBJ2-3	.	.	TGCAGCGTTGAATCGCCGTTGGGTACAGATACGCAGTATTTT	CSVESPLGTDTQYF
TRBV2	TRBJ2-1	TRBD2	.	TGTGCCAGCAGTGACCGGCTAGCGGGAGGGTTTCAGTTCTTC	CASSDRLAGGFQFF
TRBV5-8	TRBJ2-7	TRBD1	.	TGTGCCAGCAGCTTGTTGCGTAGGGACAGGGGATCCTACGAGCAGTACTTC	CASSLLRRDRGSYEQYF
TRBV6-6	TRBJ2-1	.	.	TGTGCCAGCAGTCCTCGGGTCTCTTGGGGGCAGTTCTTC	CASSPRVSWGQFF
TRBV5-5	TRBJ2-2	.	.	TGTGCCAGCAGCTTGGAGGTAGCGCTGAACACCGGGGAGCTGTTTTTT	CASSLEVALNTGELFF
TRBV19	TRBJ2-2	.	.	TGTGCCAGTAGTATAGGACTAAAGCCCAATGTAACGAACACCGGGGAGCTGTTTTTT	CASSIGLKPNVTNTGELFF
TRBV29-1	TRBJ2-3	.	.	TGCAGCGTTGAACGGGGAGCAGATACGCAGTATTTT	CSVERGADTQYF
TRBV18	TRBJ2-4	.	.	TGTGCCAGCTCACCACTCCCGCCAACCAAAAACATTCAGTACTTC	CASSPLPPTKNIQYF
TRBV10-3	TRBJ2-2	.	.	TGTGCCATCAGTGAGGCAAGGTTCACCGGGGAGCTGTTTTTT	CAISEARFTGELFF
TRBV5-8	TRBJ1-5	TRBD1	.	TGTGCCAGCAGCTCCGGGACAGAGTATTATAGCAATCAGCCCCAGCATTTT	CASSSGTEYYSNQPQHF
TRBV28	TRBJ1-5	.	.	TGTGCCAGCGGGGCGGGTCAGCCCCAGCATTTT	CASGAGQPQHF
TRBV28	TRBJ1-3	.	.	TGTGCCAGCAGTTTATCCTACAACTCTGGAAACACCATATATTTT	CASSLSYNSGNTIYF
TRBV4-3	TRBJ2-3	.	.	TGCGCCAGCAGCCAAGATTTTCTAGAACTGGCAGATACGCAGTATTTT	CASSQDFLELADTQYF
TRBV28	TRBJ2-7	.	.	TGTGCCAGCAGTGCCCCTGACGAGCAGTACTTC	CASSAPDEQYF
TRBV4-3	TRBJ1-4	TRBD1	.	TGCGCCAGCAGCCAAGAAGGCAGGGGGTGGGAAAAACTGTTTTTT	CASSQEGRGWEKLFF
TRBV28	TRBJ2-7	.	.	TGTGCCAGCAGTCTCCGGGTGCGGGCGGCGGACGAGCAGTACTTC	CASSLRVRAADEQYF
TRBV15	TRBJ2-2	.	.	TGTGCCACCACCAAAAGGACAACAAACACCGGGGAGCTGTTTTTT	CATTKRTTNTGELFF
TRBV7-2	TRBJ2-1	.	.	TGTGCCAGCAGCTTAGGGCGGCGTCCTGAGCAGTTCTTC	CASSLGRRPEQFF
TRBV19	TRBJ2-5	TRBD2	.	TGTGCCAGTAGTATCTCCGGGACTAGCGGGAGGGCCAGTGAGACCCAGTACTTC	CASSISGTSGRASETQYF
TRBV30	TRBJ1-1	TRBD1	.	TGTGCCTGGAGTGTACGGCTTTGGGACAGATTCGACGAAGCTTTCTTT	CAWSVRLWDRFDEAFF
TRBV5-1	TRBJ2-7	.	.	TGCGCCAGCAGCTTGGACGGGGTGGGCTACGAGCAGTACTTC	CASSLDGVGYEQYF
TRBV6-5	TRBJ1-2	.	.	TGTGCCAGCAGAGGGTTGATCTATGGCTACACCTTC	CASRGLIYGYTF
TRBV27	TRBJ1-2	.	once	TGTGCCAGCAGTGATCAGAGTCACTATGGCTACACCTTC	CASSDQSHYGYTF
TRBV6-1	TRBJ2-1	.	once	TGTGCCAGCAGTGAAATTCACGGGGACAATGAGCAGTTCTTC	CASSEIHGDNEQFF
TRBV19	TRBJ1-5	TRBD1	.	TGTGCCAGTAGTATTAGGACAGGGACGAATCAGCCCCAGCATTTT	CASSIRTGTNQPQHF
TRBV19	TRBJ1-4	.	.	TGTGCCAGTAGTATTCTCCGGACTGGAGAAAAACTGTTTTTT	CASSILRTGEKLFF
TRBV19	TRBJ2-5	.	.	TGTGCCAGTAGTATAGCGGAGGCAGGGGAAGAGACCCAGTACTTC	CASSIAEAGEETQYF